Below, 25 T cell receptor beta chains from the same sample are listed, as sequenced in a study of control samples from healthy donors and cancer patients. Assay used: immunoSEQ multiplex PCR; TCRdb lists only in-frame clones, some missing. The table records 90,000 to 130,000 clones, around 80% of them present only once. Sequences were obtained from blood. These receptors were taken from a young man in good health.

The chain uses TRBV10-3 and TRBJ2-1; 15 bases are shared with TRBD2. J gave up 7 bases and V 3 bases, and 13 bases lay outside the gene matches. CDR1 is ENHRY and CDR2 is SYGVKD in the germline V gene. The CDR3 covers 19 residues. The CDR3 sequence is CAISDPGLAGGVGGNEQFF. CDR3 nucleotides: TGTGCCATCAGTGACCCGGGACTAGCGGGGGGCGTGGGGGGGAATGAGCAGTTCTTC.

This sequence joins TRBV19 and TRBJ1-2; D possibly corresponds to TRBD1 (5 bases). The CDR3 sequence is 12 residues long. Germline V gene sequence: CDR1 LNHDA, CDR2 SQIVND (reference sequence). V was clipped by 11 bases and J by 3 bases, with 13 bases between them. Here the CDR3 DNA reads TGTGCCTCTGGGGGAGGGTACTATGGCTACACCTTC. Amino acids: CASGGGYYGYTF.

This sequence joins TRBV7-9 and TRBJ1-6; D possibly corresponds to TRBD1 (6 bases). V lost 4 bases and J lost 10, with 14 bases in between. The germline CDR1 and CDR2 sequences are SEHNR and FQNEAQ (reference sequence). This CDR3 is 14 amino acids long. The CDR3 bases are TGTGCCAGCAGCTCCCACAGGGATCACTCACCCCTCCACTTT. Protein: CASSSHRDHSPLHF.

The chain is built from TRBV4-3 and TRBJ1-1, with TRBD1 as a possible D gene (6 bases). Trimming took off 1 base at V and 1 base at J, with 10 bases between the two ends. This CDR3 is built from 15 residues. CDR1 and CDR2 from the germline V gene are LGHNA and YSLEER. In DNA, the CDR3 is TGCGCCAGCAGCCAAGTCCGGGGGGCGAACACTGAAGCTTTCTTT. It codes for CASSQVRGANTEAFF.

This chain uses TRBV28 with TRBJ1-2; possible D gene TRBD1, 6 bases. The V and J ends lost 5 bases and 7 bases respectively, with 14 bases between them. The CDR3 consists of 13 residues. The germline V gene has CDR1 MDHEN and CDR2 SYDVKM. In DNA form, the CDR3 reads TGTGCCAGCAGTGCACAGGGATTCTCTGGCTACACCTTC. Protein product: CASSAQGFSGYTF.

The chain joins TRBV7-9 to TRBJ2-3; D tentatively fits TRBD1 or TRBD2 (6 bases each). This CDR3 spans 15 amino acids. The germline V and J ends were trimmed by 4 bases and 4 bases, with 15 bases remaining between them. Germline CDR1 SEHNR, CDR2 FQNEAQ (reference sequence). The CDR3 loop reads CASSWGAGSADTQYF. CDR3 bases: TGTGCCAGCAGCTGGGGGGCAGGTTCTGCAGATACGCAGTATTTT. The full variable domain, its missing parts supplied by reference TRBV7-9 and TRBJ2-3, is DTGVSQNPRHKITKRGQNVTFRCDPISEHNRLYWYRQTLGQGPEFLTYFQNEAQLEKSRLLSDRFSAERPKGSFSTLEIQRTEQGDSAMYLCASSWGAGSADTQYFGPGTRLTVL.

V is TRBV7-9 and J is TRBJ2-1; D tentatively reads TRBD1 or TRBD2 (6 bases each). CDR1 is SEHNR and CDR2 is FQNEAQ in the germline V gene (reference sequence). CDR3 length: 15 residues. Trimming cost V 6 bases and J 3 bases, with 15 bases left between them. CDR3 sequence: CASSPRGADYNEQFF. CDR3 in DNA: TGTGCCAGCAGTCCAAGGGGGGCTGACTACAATGAGCAGTTCTTC.

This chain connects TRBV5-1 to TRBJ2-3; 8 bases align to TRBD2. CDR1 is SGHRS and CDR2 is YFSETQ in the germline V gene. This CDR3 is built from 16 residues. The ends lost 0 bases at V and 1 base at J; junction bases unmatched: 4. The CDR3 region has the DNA TGCGCCAGCAGCTTGGGATTAGCGGGGCGCACAGATACGCAGTATTTT. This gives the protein CASSLGLAGRTDTQYF.

CDR3 DNA sequence: TGTGCCAGCAGCTTAGGCAGCACCGGGGAGCTGTTTTTT. Protein product: CASSLGSTGELFF. The chain uses TRBV7-2 and TRBJ2-2; D is unclear. CDR3 length equals 13 residues. Germline loops: CDR1 SGHTA, CDR2 FQGNSA. Trimming removed 1 base at V and 4 bases at J, with 4 bases between.

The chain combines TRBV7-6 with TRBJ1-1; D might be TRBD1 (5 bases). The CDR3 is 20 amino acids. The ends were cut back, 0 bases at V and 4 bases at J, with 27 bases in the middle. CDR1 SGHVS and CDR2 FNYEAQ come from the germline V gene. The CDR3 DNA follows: TGTGCCAGCAGCTTAGCCTCCTACCCCGTTCTATCAGGGAACGTCACTGAAGCTTTCTTT. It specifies CASSLASYPVLSGNVTEAFF.

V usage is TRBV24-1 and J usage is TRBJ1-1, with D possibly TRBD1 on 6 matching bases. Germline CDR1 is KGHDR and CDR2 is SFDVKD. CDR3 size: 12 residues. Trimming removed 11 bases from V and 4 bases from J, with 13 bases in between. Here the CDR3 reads CAIQGVGTEAFF. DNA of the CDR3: TGTGCCATACAGGGCGTAGGCACTGAAGCTTTCTTT.

CDR3 in amino acids: CASSLIGLQETQYF. The CDR3 DNA follows: TGTGCCAGCAGCTTAATAGGCCTCCAAGAGACCCAGTACTTC. The rearrangement uses TRBV7-2 and TRBJ2-5; D uncertain. CDR3 length equals 14 residues. Germline CDR1 reads SGHTA; CDR2 reads FQGNSA. V was clipped by 2 bases and J by 1 base, with 8 bases between them.

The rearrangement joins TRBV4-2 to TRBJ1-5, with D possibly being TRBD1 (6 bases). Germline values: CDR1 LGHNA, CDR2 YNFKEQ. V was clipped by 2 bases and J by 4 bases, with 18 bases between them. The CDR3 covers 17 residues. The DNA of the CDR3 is TGTGCCAGCAGCCAATATGAAGGGGGGAGCGGGAATCAGCCCCAGCATTTT. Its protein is CASSQYEGGSGNQPQHF.

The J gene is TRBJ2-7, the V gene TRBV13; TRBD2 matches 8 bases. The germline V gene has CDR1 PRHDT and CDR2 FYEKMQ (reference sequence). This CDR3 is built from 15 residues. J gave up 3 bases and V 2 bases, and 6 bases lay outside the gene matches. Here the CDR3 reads CASSLRQAGGYEQYF. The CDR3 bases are TGTGCCAGCAGCTTACGTCAGGCGGGGGGCTACGAGCAGTACTTC. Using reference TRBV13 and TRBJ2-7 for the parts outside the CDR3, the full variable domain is AAGVIQSPRHLIKEKRETATLKCYPIPRHDTVYWYQQGPGQDPQFLISFYEKMQSDKGSIPDRFSAQQFSDYHSELNMSSLELGDSALYFCASSLRQAGGYEQYFGPGTRLTVT.

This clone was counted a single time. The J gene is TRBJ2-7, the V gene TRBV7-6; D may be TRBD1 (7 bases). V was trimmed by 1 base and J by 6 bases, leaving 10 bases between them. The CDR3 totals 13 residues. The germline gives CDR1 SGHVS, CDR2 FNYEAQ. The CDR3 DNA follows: TGTGCCAGCAGCTTAGACAGGGGAGGCGAGCAGTACGTC. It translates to CASSLDRGGEQYV.

The CDR3 nucleotides read TGCGCCAGCAGCCAAGAAGGGACAGGTCGGCGGCCCCAGCATTTT. Translated, it gives CASSQEGTGRRPQHF. The rearrangement joins TRBV4-1 to TRBJ1-5, with 8 bases aligning to TRBD1. The CDR3 is 15 amino acids. In germline, CDR1 is MGHRA, CDR2 YSYEKL. J lost 9 bases, V lost 0 bases, and 7 bases had no gene match.

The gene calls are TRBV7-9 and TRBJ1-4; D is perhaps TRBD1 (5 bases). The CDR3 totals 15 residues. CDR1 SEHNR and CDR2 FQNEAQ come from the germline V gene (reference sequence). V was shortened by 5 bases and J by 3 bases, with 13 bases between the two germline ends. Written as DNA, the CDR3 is TGTGCCAGCAGCGCTGCGGGGGGTGCTAATGAAAAACTGTTTTTT. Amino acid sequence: CASSAAGGANEKLFF.

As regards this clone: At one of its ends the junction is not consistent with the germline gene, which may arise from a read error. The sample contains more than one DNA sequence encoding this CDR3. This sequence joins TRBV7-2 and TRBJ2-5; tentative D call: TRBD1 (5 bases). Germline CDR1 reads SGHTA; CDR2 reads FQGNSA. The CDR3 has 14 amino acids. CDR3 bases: TGTGCCAGTAGCTTACCAGGGCGAGTCGAGACCCAGTACTTC. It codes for CASSLPGRVETQYF.

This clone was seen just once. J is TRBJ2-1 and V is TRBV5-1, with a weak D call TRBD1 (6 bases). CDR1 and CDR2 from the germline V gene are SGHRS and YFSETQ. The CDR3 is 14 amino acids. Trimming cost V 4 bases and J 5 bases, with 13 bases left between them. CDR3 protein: CASSGTHTNNEQFF. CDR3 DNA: TGCGCCAGCAGCGGGACACATACGAACAATGAGCAGTTCTTC.

CDR3 sequence reads: CASSVDGESTDTQYF. The CDR3 DNA sequence: TGTGCCAGCAGCGTGGACGGAGAGTCTACAGATACGCAGTATTTT. J is TRBJ2-3 and V is TRBV9; no clear D. The CDR3 has 15 residues. Looked up from germline, CDR1 is SGDLS and CDR2 is YYNGEE. V was trimmed by 2 bases and J by 3 bases, leaving 13 bases between them.

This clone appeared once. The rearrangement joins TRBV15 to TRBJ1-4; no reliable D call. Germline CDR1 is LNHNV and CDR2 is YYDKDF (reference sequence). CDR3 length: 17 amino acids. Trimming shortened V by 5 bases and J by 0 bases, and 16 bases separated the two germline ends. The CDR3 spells CATSGLGFVATNEKLFF. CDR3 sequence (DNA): TGTGCCACCAGCGGACTAGGGTTTGTTGCAACTAATGAAAAACTGTTTTTT.

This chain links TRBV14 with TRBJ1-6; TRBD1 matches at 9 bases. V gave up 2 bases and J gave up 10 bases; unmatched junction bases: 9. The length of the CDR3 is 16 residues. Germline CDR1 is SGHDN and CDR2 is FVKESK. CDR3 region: CASSQLTGQGNSPLHF. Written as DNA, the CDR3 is TGTGCCAGCAGCCAACTAACGGGACAGGGTAACTCACCCCTCCACTTT.

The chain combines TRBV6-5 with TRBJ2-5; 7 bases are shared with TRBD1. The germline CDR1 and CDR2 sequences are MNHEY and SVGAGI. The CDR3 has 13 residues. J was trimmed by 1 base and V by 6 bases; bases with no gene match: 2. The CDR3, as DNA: TGTGCCAGCAGGACAGGGCCCCAAGAGACCCAGTACTTC. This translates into CASRTGPQETQYF.

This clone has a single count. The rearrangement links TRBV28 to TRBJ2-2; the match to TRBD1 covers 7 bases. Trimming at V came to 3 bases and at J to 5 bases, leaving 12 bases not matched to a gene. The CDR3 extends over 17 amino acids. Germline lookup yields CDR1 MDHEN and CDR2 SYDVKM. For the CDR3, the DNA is TGTGCCAGCAGTTTCTCCCGGACAGGCGGACGTACCGGGGAGCTGTTTTTT. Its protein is CASSFSRTGGRTGELFF.

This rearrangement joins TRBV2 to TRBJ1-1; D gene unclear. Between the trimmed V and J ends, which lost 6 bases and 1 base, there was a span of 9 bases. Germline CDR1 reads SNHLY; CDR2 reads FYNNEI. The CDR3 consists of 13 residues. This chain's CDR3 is CASSRGTNTEAFF. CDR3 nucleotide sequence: TGTGCCAGCAGCCGGGGTACGAACACTGAAGCTTTCTTT.